This record looks at one TCR beta chain sequence and its context. Its antigen is still unknown. This sample was taken from a study of blood T cells in healthy people across ages. Study results and limitations: Investigators treated diversity estimates from one million T cells as underestimates.

The CDR3 loop spans 15 amino acids. Germline V gives CDR1 KGHDR, CDR2 SFDVKD. Primed by a sample-barcoded 5' primer and a J-beta primer mix, a second PCR proceeded for about 7 to 12 cycles. From each sample, at least 3 million paired-end reads containing CDR3 were obtained. MiXCR, applied by TCRdb to the 5' RACE reads, yields one record per CDR3 protein. Among 1.5 million to 2 million distinct CDR3 sequences listed, 30% to 40% were seen once. Drawn from each donor were around 10 milliliters of peripheral blood. Sequencing was performed on blood. V and J are TRBV24-1 and TRBJ2-4; tentatively, D is TRBD1 (6 bases). TRBJ2-7 matches the DNA end more closely, so the J call is doubtful. The source is a human donor in good health. CDR3 nucleotide sequence: TGTGCCACCAGTGATTCCGACAGGCCACGCTACGAGCAGTACTTC. Protein sequence: CATSDSDRPRYEQYF.